The clone carrying this TCR beta chain has at least ten counts. The antigen remains unidentified. The data were taken from a study of T cells after yellow fever vaccination. General study points: Overall, a small share of clonotypes was seen in both CD4 and CD8 compartments. Repertoires obtained by FACS sorting could include abundant clonotypes that entered as contaminants from the bulk population.

Template switching by 5'RACE produced TCR cDNA, adding a universal primer site and UMIs. Each CDR3 protein gets one entry after TCRdb re-called the 5' RACE reads with MiXCR. The sample lists roughly 150,000 distinct CDR3 sequences, approximately 6.7% occurring once. Germline values: CDR1 SGHAT, CDR2 FQDESV (reference sequence). Trimming took 2 bases from V and 0 from J, leaving 12 bases between them. This CDR3 is 16 amino acids long. The chain recombines TRBV11-1 with TRBJ2-3; D remains unclear. Sequenced here: CD4+ T cells sorted from PBMCs, sampled around 5 days after the first yellow fever vaccination. This receptor was obtained from a man younger than 35 who received the YFV17D yellow fever vaccine. The DNA for the CDR3 is TGTGCCAGCAGCTTATTGATGGCGGTGAGCACAGATACGCAGTATTTT. Protein sequence: CASSLLMAVSTDTQYF. Variable domain in full (rest from reference TRBV11-1 and TRBJ2-3): EAEVAQSPRYKITEKSQAVAFWCDPISGHATLYWYRQILGQGPELLVQFQDESVVDDSQLPKDRFSAERLKGVDSTLKIQPAELGDSAMYLCASSLLMAVSTDTQYFGPGTRLTVL.